This paragraph reports one TCR beta chain. Which antigen it targets is not known. Base quality data are lacking; no much larger clone is found one base away. Its CDR3 holds 16 amino acids, cysteine through phenylalanine. Just CDR3 DNA is preserved here, 48 bases in frame from base 1. Trimming removed 4 bases from V and 0 bases from J, leaving 16 bases between the germline ends. The germline V gene yields SGHRS for CDR1 and YFSETQ for CDR2. The entry originates in a study of blood T cell repertoires in COVID-19 (dated by TCRdb to about 2020). Regarding the research as a whole: Samples from collaborators originated in the United States, Italy and Spain and spanned both the acute and convalescent phases of COVID-19. The prospective study material was composed of cDNA or gDNA derived from T cells, B-cell-depleted T cells, or PBMCs. The dataset comprised deeply sampled blood TCRbeta repertoires from subjects exposed to, actively infected with, or recovered from COVID-19. A freely available public database, intended as a resource for researchers studying the immune response to SARS-CoV-2, is where the repertoires were released. Samples came from the ongoing ImmuneRACE study (first 160 participants) plus 1,254 subjects from 6 global collaborators. Nearly every sample came with metadata listing a de-identified subject ID, COVID-19 status, age in years and sex. Where available, HLA class I and class II types were obtained from metadata supplied by the sample provider rather than from assay-based typing.

Results the study describes overall, beyond this receptor: Clinical and demographic metadata were provided uncurated, with the amount varying by source and participant.

The immunoSEQ Assay, a bias-controlled multiplex PCR, was used to amplify TCRbeta CDR3 regions from genomic DNA. Concerning the study's data processing: The number of nucleated cells in each sample was estimated from the amplification of reference gene primers within the assay. Sequence reads were collapsed and filtered to measure the absolute abundance of every unique TCRbeta CDR3 rearrangement. For each sample, productive Simpson clonality was calculated as the square root of Simpson's diversity index over productive rearrangements. TCRdb took over this immuneACCESS table, retaining in-frame rearrangements with V and J assigned. Such tables are incomplete; in checked studies, under half of the missing clones stem from an unresolved V gene, and the remainder is unexplained. V, J and clone size are those of that table, while D and trimming were read from the DNA. In all, the sample holds approximately 280,000 clones, and 84% of those were seen once. The top ten clonotypes cover over 1.3% of the sample.

In Seattle, one collaborating source enrolled patients while the infection was active and tracked those patients longitudinally over the course of disease. Whole blood was collected in K2EDTA tubes by collaborating institutions according to the institutions' own protocols. Collaborator samples were shipped for TCRbeta analysis as frozen whole blood, isolated PBMCs, or DNA extracted from either sample type. The receptor's source is a human donor with COVID-19, enrolled during active disease. The donor label of this sample is uncertain. The sequenced sample consisted of peripheral blood. Here the chain combines TRBV5-1 and TRBJ2-5, with no reliable assignment of the D segment. CDR3 protein: CASSQGRQADQETQYF. In nucleotide form, the sequence is TGCGCCAGCAGCCAAGGTAGGCAGGCAGACCAAGAGACCCAGTACTTC. Supplemented by the reference TRBV5-1 and TRBJ2-5 proteins around the CDR3, the complete variable domain is KAGVTQTPRYLIKTRGQQVTLSCSPISGHRSVSWYQQTPGQGLQFLFEYFSETQRNKGNFPGRFSGRQFSNSRSEMNVSTLELGDSALYLCASSQGRQADQETQYFGPGTRLLVL.